What follows are 25 T cell receptor beta chains derived from one specimen sequenced in a study of T cells after somatic rescue of genetic block. Clones were read by immunoSEQ multiplex PCR, and TCRdb kept only the in-frame ones, dropping some. The top ten hold roughly 1.7% of the sample, which has 85,000 to 100,000 clones, around 90% seen once. The material sequenced was peripheral blood mononuclear cells (PBMCs). The source is a woman between 18 and 29 years old.

The chain recombines TRBV5-6 with TRBJ2-1; 7 bases are a match to TRBD1. Germline V lookup: CDR1 SGHDT, CDR2 YYEEEE. The CDR3 runs to 16 residues. With V trimmed by 4 bases and J by 0 bases, 7 bases remained unmatched. The CDR3 sequence is CASSPTGDGSYNEQFF. The CDR3 nucleotides are TGTGCCAGCAGCCCTACAGGGGACGGCTCCTACAATGAGCAGTTCTTC.

The J gene is TRBJ1-2, the V gene TRBV7-8; 8 nucleotides align to TRBD1. J was trimmed by 1 base and V by 6 bases; bases with no gene match: 7. CDR1 and CDR2 from the germline V gene are SGHVS and FQNEAQ. The CDR3 runs to 15 residues. The CDR3, as DNA: TGTGCCAGCAGAATAGGGACAGGCCGTAACTATGGCTACACCTTC. It translates to CASRIGTGRNYGYTF. Filled out from reference TRBV7-8 and TRBJ1-2, the complete variable domain reads GAGVSQSPRYKVAKRGQDVALRCDPISGHVSLFWYQQALGQGPEFLTYFQNEAQLDKSGLPSDRFFAERPEGSVSTLKIQRTQQEDSAVYLCASRIGTGRNYGYTFGSGTRLTVV.

The V gene is TRBV6-5, the J gene TRBJ2-5; D possibly corresponds to TRBD2 (6 bases). V was shortened by 3 bases and J by 5 bases, with 16 bases between the two germline ends. This CDR3 comprises 15 residues. Germline assignment: CDR1 MNHEY and CDR2 SVGAGI. Written as DNA, the CDR3 is TGTGCCAGCAGTTATGGGGCTAGCGTAGGGGAGACCCAGTACTTC. It translates to CASSYGASVGETQYF.

This rearrangement joins TRBV6-1 to TRBJ1-4; possibly TRBD1 for D (5 bases). Trimming cost V 0 bases and J 7 bases, with 21 bases left between them. This CDR3 region has 18 residues. CDR1 and CDR2 from the germline V gene are MNHNS and SASEGT. The CDR3 DNA is TGTGCCAGCAGTGAAGCAAGGCCGGGATCTTTGGGGGGTGAAAAACTGTTTTTT. As protein: CASSEARPGSLGGEKLFF.

The rearrangement joins TRBV14 to TRBJ2-5, with D perhaps TRBD1 (5 bases). Trimming took 2 bases from V and 1 from J, leaving 8 bases between them. The CDR3 runs to 14 residues. Germline loops: CDR1 SGHDN, CDR2 FVKESK. The CDR3 sequence is CASSQQGIQETQYF. The CDR3 DNA is TGTGCCAGCAGCCAACAGGGAATCCAAGAGACCCAGTACTTC. Drawing the rest from reference TRBV14 and TRBJ2-5, the complete variable domain is EAGVTQFPSHSVIEKGQTVTLRCDPISGHDNLYWYRRVMGKEIKFLLHFVKESKQDESGMPNNRFLAERTGGTYSTLKVQPAELEDSGVYFCASSQQGIQETQYFGPGTRLLVL.

J is TRBJ1-5 and V is TRBV10-3, with 9 positions matching TRBD1. The CDR3 covers 13 residues. The germline gives CDR1 ENHRY, CDR2 SYGVKD. V lost 6 bases to trimming and J lost 8 bases; unmatched junction nucleotides: 5. The DNA of the CDR3 is TGTGCCATCAGACAGGGGGCTGGGGAGCCCCAGCATTTT. This codes for CAIRQGAGEPQHF.

This clone is a singleton in its sample. V usage is TRBV30 and J usage is TRBJ2-1, with D possibly being TRBD2 (6 bases). This CDR3 spans 12 amino acids. Trimming shortened V by 0 bases and J by 8 bases, and 8 bases separated the two germline ends. CDR1 is GTSNPN and CDR2 is SVGIG in the germline V gene (reference sequence). CDR3 DNA: TGTGCCTGGAGTGTAGGGACTGATGAGCAGTTCTTC. Amino acid sequence: CAWSVGTDEQFF.

The chain couples TRBV27 to TRBJ1-2, with D hard to call. This CDR3 spans 13 amino acids. V was clipped by 3 bases and J by 2 bases, with 7 bases between them. Germline CDR1 MNHEY, CDR2 SMNVEV (reference sequence). The CDR3 DNA follows: TGTGCCAGCAGTTTGGGAGGAAACTATGGCTACACCTTC. It specifies CASSLGGNYGYTF.

The chain links TRBV7-8 to TRBJ1-2; a possible D gene is TRBD1 (5 bases). Trimming removed 5 bases from V and 2 bases from J, with 24 bases in between. The CDR3 is 18 amino acids. Germline CDR1 reads SGHVS; CDR2 reads FQNEAQ. The CDR3 sequence: CASSRGAEGGALNYGYTF. The CDR3 DNA follows: TGTGCCAGCAGCCGAGGGGCGGAGGGAGGGGCCCTGAACTATGGCTACACCTTC.

In nucleotides, the CDR3 is TGTGCCAGCAGCTTGGCCGAGGCGTACGGTGAGCAGTTCTTC. As protein: CASSLAEAYGEQFF. The chain combines TRBV5-4 with TRBJ2-1; D is uncertain. This CDR3 spans 14 amino acids. The V and J ends lost 0 bases and 9 bases respectively, with 13 bases between them. Germline CDR1 is SGHNT and CDR2 is YYREEE (reference sequence). Together with reference TRBV5-4 and TRBJ2-1, the CDR3 gives the full variable domain: ETGVTQSPTHLIKTRGQQVTLRCSSQSGHNTVSWYQQALGQGPQFIFQYYREEENGRGNFPPRFSGLQFPNYSSELNVNALELDDSALYLCASSLAEAYGEQFFGPGTRLTVL.

The chain employs TRBV30 and TRBJ1-3; possibly TRBD1 for D (5 bases). The CDR3 has 16 amino acids. The V end was cut by 0 bases, the J end by 0 bases, with 12 bases between. CDR1 is GTSNPN and CDR2 is SVGIG in the germline V gene (reference sequence). The CDR3 bases are TGTGCCTGGAGTGTAAGGGGTCGGATCTCTGGAAACACCATATATTTT. Translating it yields CAWSVRGRISGNTIYF.

This clone appeared once. The chain recombines TRBV4-2 with TRBJ2-1; D unclear. There are 19 residues in the CDR3. Germline assignment: CDR1 LGHNA and CDR2 YNFKEQ. The V end lost 0 bases, the J end lost 0 bases, and 18 bases lay between the germline ends. CDR3 DNA: TGTGCCAGCAGCCAAGAAATCAGGAGCGTTCAGAGCTCCTACAATGAGCAGTTCTTC. It encodes CASSQEIRSVQSSYNEQFF.

V and J are TRBV11-3 and TRBJ2-5; no reliable D call. Per the germline V gene, CDR1 is SGHNT and CDR2 is YENEEA. Deletions cut 4 bases from V and 6 bases from J, with 15 bases between. The CDR3 spans 14 residues. This chain's CDR3 is CASSSPRASQTQYF. The CDR3 DNA follows: TGTGCCAGCAGCTCTCCCCGGGCTTCCCAGACCCAGTACTTC.

This clone was seen a handful of times. The chain couples TRBV5-4 to TRBJ1-3; D not resolved. V lost 0 bases to trimming and J lost 0 bases, with 10 bases between them. Germline-derived CDR1 and CDR2 are SGHNT and YYREEE (reference sequence). The CDR3 is 16 amino acids. The CDR3 protein is CASSLDRPLSGNTIYF. The CDR3 coding sequence is TGTGCCAGCAGCTTGGATAGACCGCTCTCTGGAAACACCATATATTTT.

This clone was seen only once. For the CDR3, the DNA is TGTGCCAGCTCACACAGGGGAGGTGAGACCCAGTACTTC. Protein: CASSHRGGETQYF. The rearrangement joins TRBV18 to TRBJ2-5; D is possibly TRBD1 (7 bases). Deletions cut 4 bases from V and 5 bases from J, with 11 bases between. Germline V gene sequence: CDR1 KGHSH, CDR2 LQKENI. This CDR3 region has 13 residues.

CDR3 DNA: TGTGCCAGCAGTTTTGGGTCCAGCTCCTACAATGAGCAGTTCTTC. Its translation is CASSFGSSSYNEQFF. This rearrangement joins TRBV6-6 to TRBJ2-1; D unclear. The V end was cut by 4 bases, the J end by 0 bases, with 10 bases between. Looked up from germline, CDR1 is MNHNY and CDR2 is SVGAGI (reference sequence). The CDR3 is 15 residues long.

The rearrangement links TRBV25-1 to TRBJ2-2; D is unresolved. V was cut by 1 base and J by 3 bases, with 9 bases left in between. Germline CDR1 reads MGHDK; CDR2 reads SYGVNS. The length of the CDR3 is 15 residues. In DNA, the CDR3 is TGTGCCAGCAGTGAATGGGCAGAGTACACCGGGGAGCTGTTTTTT. It specifies CASSEWAEYTGELFF.

In regard to this clone: An end of the junction differs from the germline gene, which may be a read error. The gene calls are TRBV6-1 and TRBJ1-3, with unresolved D. Germline CDR1 reads MNHNS; CDR2 reads SASEGT. CDR3 length: 12 amino acids. The CDR3 loop reads CAGSEAGNTIYF. In DNA, the CDR3 is TGTGCCGGCAGTGAAGCGGGAAACACCATATATTTT.

The V gene is TRBV27, the J gene TRBJ2-1; 9 bases fit TRBD2. The V and J ends lost 6 bases and 6 bases, in that order; junction bases with no gene match: 9. Germline V gene lookup returns CDR1 MNHEY and CDR2 SMNVEV (reference sequence). The CDR3 has 15 amino acids. CDR3 amino acids: CASSQRLAGTNEQFF. In DNA form, the CDR3 reads TGTGCCAGCAGCCAGCGGCTAGCGGGAACCAATGAGCAGTTCTTC.

As DNA, the CDR3 is TGTGCCAGCAGCTTTCCGGGACTAGCGTCGAATGAGCAGTTCTTC. Translated, it gives CASSFPGLASNEQFF. The chain links TRBV7-9 to TRBJ2-1; 10 nucleotides match TRBD2. The CDR3 is 15 amino acids. CDR1 and CDR2 (germline): SEHNR, FQNEAQ (reference sequence). The V segment lost 3 bases and the J segment 7 bases; nucleotides outside the gene matches: 6.

V is TRBV29-1 and J is TRBJ2-1; D is possibly TRBD1 (6 bases). Germline CDR1 SQVTM, CDR2 ANQGSEA. With 7 bases removed from V and 8 bases from J, the gap between germline ends came to 12 bases. There are 11 residues in the CDR3. The CDR3 bases are TGCAGCGGCCCACAGGGAGATGAGCAGTTCTTC. Protein: CSGPQGDEQFF.

V gene TRBV9 combines with J gene TRBJ1-4; tentatively, D is TRBD1 (5 bases). The CDR3 sequence is 16 residues long. Germline CDR1 reads SGDLS; CDR2 reads YYNGEE. The ends were cut back, 0 bases at V and 1 base at J, with 10 bases in the middle. The CDR3: CASSVGPGGTNEKLFF. CDR3 nucleotide sequence: TGTGCCAGCAGCGTAGGGCCGGGGGGAACTAATGAAAAACTGTTTTTT.

The chain links TRBV5-6 to TRBJ1-3, with D possibly TRBD1 on 6 matching bases. Germline V CDR1 and CDR2: SGHDT, YYEEEE. The CDR3 consists of 16 residues. Trimming took 4 bases from V and 2 from J, leaving 16 bases between them. The CDR3 reads CASSPDPRGTGNTIYF. As DNA, the CDR3 is TGTGCCAGCAGCCCGGACCCCAGGGGAACTGGAAACACCATATATTTT.

This clone came up a few times. The rearrangement joins TRBV11-2 to TRBJ2-7, with a weak D call TRBD2 (5 bases). Germline CDR1 and CDR2: SGHAT and FQNNGV. The CDR3 has 14 amino acids. The ends were cut back, 5 bases at V and 0 bases at J, with 11 bases in the middle. As DNA, the CDR3 is TGTGCCAGCAGCGTCGACGGGATCTCCTACGAGCAGTACTTC. Protein sequence: CASSVDGISYEQYF.

This chain links TRBV7-8 with TRBJ2-1, with D perhaps matching TRBD2 (5 bases). V gave up 0 bases and J gave up 6 bases, with 15 bases separating them. The CDR3 loop spans 16 amino acids. Germline values: CDR1 SGHVS, CDR2 FQNEAQ. In DNA, the CDR3 is TGTGCCAGCAGCTTAGCACTCGAGGGCCGGGGCAATGAGCAGTTCTTC. Protein sequence: CASSLALEGRGNEQFF.